The 4 T cell receptor beta chains given below trace back to one sample, sequenced in a study of CD8+CD57+ T cells in acquired aplastic anemia. TCR beta VDJ combinations and CDR3 sequences were profiled from genomic DNA. From the reads, TCRdb called clonotypes with MiXCR, one entry per CDR3 protein. The top ten clones hold 2.5% to 3% of a sample with 150,000 to 200,000 distinct CDR3 sequences, under 55% of them seen once. Patients sequenced had flow cytometry evidence of CD8+CD57+ cell expansion. The specimen sequenced was sorted CD4+, CD8+, or CD8+CD57+ T cells (not recorded which) from PBMCs. These receptor sequences come from a human donor with aplastic anemia.

Points on this clonotype: This clone may be a read error of a much larger clone one base away. This is likely a read error, given that the CDR3 carries no conserved phenylalanine or tryptophan at its end. The chain recombines TRBV4-2 with TRBJ2-3; D remains ambiguous. CDR1 and CDR2 (germline): LGHNA, YNFKEQ. Trimming took 0 bases from V and 1 from J, leaving 5 bases between them. This CDR3 contains 14 residues. The CDR3, as DNA: TGTGCCAGCAGCCAAGATCGGCGCACAGATACGCAGTATTCT. This codes for CASSQDRRTDTQYS.

The sample holds a few counts of this clonotype. This rearrangement joins TRBV15 to TRBJ2-1, with D unclear. The CDR3 spans 11 residues. V was pared by 8 bases and J by 7 bases, with 9 bases between. Germline lookup yields CDR1 LNHNV and CDR2 YYDKDF (reference sequence). The CDR3 region is CATGLSNEQFF. The CDR3 DNA follows: TGTGCCACCGGTCTCTCGAATGAGCAGTTCTTC.

CDR3 bases: TGTGCCAGCAGCGGGGGGAGGACTGAAGCTTTCTTT. It translates to CASSGGRTEAFF. The chain combines TRBV2 with TRBJ1-1; weak D call: TRBD1 (5 bases). The V and J ends lost 6 bases and 5 bases respectively, with 10 bases between them. The CDR3 runs 12 residues. Germline V gives CDR1 SNHLY, CDR2 FYNNEI.

V usage is TRBV12-3 or TRBV12-4 and J usage is TRBJ2-2, with D unresolved. The CDR3 is made up of 11 amino acids. Trimming took off 5 bases at V and 8 bases at J, with 6 bases between the two ends. The CDR3 spells CASSVQGELFF. As DNA, the CDR3 is TGTGCCAGCAGTGTACAAGGGGAGCTGTTTTTT.